Following are 2 T cell receptor beta chains from one sample sequenced in a study of T cell responses to AZD1222 COVID-19 vaccine. Produced via immunoSEQ multiplex PCR; TCRdb's table is partial and in-frame only. The sample has some 74,000 clones; 90% are singletons. Source: peripheral blood, taken 28 days after the second AZD1222 dose. The receptors were gathered from an adult who received the AZD1222 COVID-19 vaccine.

This clone appeared a single time. The CDR3 region is CASSLGKDSPLHF. In nucleotides, the CDR3 is TGTGCCAGCAGCTTAGGGAAGGATTCACCCCTCCACTTT. The rearrangement joins TRBV7-9 to TRBJ1-6; D is ambiguous. CDR1 is SEHNR, CDR2 FQNEAQ, per germline (reference sequence). V lost 1 base, J lost 8 bases, and 6 bases lay in between. The CDR3 contains 13 residues. The full variable domain, completed using reference TRBV7-9 and TRBJ1-6, is DTGVSQNPRHKITKRGQNVTFRCDPISEHNRLYWYRQTLGQGPEFLTYFQNEAQLEKSRLLSDRFSAERPKGSFSTLEIQRTEQGDSAMYLCASSLGKDSPLHFGNGTRLTVT.

The CDR3 here is CAWTERGGTDTQYF. CDR3 in DNA: TGTGCCTGGACCGAGCGGGGGGGCACAGATACGCAGTATTTT. The V and J genes are TRBV30 and TRBJ2-3, with 9 bases that match TRBD2. The length of the CDR3 is 14 residues. Trimming cost V 4 bases and J 1 base; bases outside gene matches: 3. Germline CDR1 reads GTSNPN; CDR2 reads SVGIG (reference sequence). Variable domain in full (rest from reference TRBV30 and TRBJ2-3): SQTIHQWPATLVQPVGSPLSLECTVEGTSNPNLYWYRQAAGRGLQLLFYSVGIGQISSEVPQNLSASRPQDRQFILSSKKLLLSDSGFYLCAWTERGGTDTQYFGPGTRLTVL.